The sequence of this TCR beta chain was determined in a study of blood T cell repertoires in COVID-19. V gave up 7 bases and J gave up 4 bases; unmatched junction bases: 11. The CDR3 extends over 15 amino acids. CDR1 is LNHDA, CDR2 SQIVND, per germline (reference sequence). TCRdb keeps only in-frame clones here, not all; method: immunoSEQ multiplex PCR. The repertoire has 90,000 to 120,000 clones, around 81% of them found once; the top ten carry about 4%. The V call is TRBV19, the J call TRBJ1-1, with 8 bases lining up with TRBD1. The sequence was obtained from a woman in her 70s with acute or convalescent COVID-19. Sequencing was carried out using peripheral blood. CDR3 loop: CASTPPRGLSTEAFF. DNA for the CDR3: TGTGCCAGTACCCCTCCCAGGGGGCTTAGCACTGAAGCTTTCTTT.